This TCR beta chain was sequenced during a study of T cells in Graves' hyperthyroidism and ophthalmopathy. Study background: Peripheral blood was collected at initial diagnosis, before any treatment. Study-level findings and limits: Blood also showed most of the thyroid clonotypes that were expanded above 0.001.

This CDR3 region has 16 residues. Germline V gene data show CDR1 as PRHDT and CDR2 as FYEKMQ (reference sequence). TCR beta CDR3 regions were amplified from RNA transcripts. HTBI primers were the set used in a first-round RT-PCR of the TCR CDR3. TCRdb independently ran MiXCR on the multiplex PCR reads; one entry per CDR3 protein. The sample includes hundreds of thousands of distinct CDR3 sequences, 14% of them seen just once. The sample holds many counts of this clonotype. Its antigen remains unknown. Germline and junction disagree at one end, which may indicate a read error. The V and J genes are TRBV13 and TRBJ2-5; 14 positions agree with TRBD2. The source material was blood. The sequence was obtained from a woman between 45 and 60 years old with Graves' ophthalmopathy. The DNA for the CDR3 is TGCGCCAGCAGCCCCGGACTAGCGGGAGGTCAAGAGACCCAGTACTTC. Protein sequence: CASSPGLAGGQETQYF.